The source of this TCR beta chain is a study of low-dose radiotherapy and immunotherapy resistance in tumors. On the study more broadly: One day before radiation and immunotherapy, intravenous cyclophosphamide 200 mg/m2 was administered, with this repeated every two weeks.

At least ten counts were recorded for this clonotype. Alpha- and beta-chain coverage of first-strand cDNA came from TRAV- and TRBV-specific primers. Amplification of TCRs used a constant-region primer and V-primer adapter for roughly 20 PCR cycles. By in vitro transcription, the isolated mRNA was amplified. One entry per CDR3 protein, called by TCRdb with MiXCR from the reads. The sample shows some 88,000 distinct CDR3 sequences, 9.4% of them seen only once. Germline CDR1 MNHEY, CDR2 SVGEGT. The CDR3 runs to 13 residues. V was trimmed by 1 base and J by 7 bases, leaving 8 bases between them. Documented time point: before trial treatment. Every donor's regimen consisted of nivolumab, ipilimumab, aspirin, low-dose cyclophosphamide and low-dose radiotherapy. As a condition of eligibility, patients had advanced solid tumors lacking tumor-infiltrating lymphocytes.

The source is a male donor with prostate cancer. Sample: PBMCs, taken before treatment. J is TRBJ2-1 and V is TRBV6-2 or TRBV6-3, with unresolved D. CDR3 sequence: CASSYFIRNEQFF. The CDR3 bases are TGTGCCAGCAGTTACTTCATTCGGAATGAGCAGTTCTTC.